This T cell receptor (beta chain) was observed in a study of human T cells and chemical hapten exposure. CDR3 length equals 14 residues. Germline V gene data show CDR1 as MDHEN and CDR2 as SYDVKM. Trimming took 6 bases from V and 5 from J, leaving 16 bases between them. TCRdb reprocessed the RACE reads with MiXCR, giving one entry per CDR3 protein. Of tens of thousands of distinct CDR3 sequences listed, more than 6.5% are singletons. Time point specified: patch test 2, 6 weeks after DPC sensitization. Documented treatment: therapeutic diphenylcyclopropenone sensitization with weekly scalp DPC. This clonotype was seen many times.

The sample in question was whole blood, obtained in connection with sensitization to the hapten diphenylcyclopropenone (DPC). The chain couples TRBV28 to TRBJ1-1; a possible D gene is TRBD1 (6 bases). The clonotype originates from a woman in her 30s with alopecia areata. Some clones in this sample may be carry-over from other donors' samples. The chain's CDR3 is CASSPTGTRTEAFF. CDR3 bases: TGTGCCAGCAGCCCCACAGGGACTAGGACTGAAGCTTTCTTT.